The 20 T cell receptor beta chains listed next were all sequenced from one sample in a study of T-cell memory formation after mild COVID-19. TCRdb reanalysed the 5' RACE reads using MiXCR and keeps one entry per CDR3 protein. The profile covers some 290,000 distinct CDR3 sequences, with about a sixth appearing a single time and roughly 20% taken by the ten largest. Sequenced sample: PBMCs or a T cell subset sorted from them (not recorded which). These receptors all come from a man younger than 30 who had mild COVID-19 (a few samples of this study predate the infection). Cell type and time point are not known.

This sequence joins TRBV12-3 or TRBV12-4 and TRBJ2-1, with D uncertain. The ends were cut back, 4 bases at V and 8 bases at J, with 15 bases in the middle. The CDR3 has 14 amino acids. CDR3 bases: TGTGCCAGCAGTTCCCACTCTCCCGACGATGAGCAGTTCTTC. It is translated as CASSSHSPDDEQFF.

The rearrangement joins TRBV12-3 or TRBV12-4 to TRBJ2-6; 7 nucleotides line up with TRBD1. Trimming took 5 bases from V and 10 from J; bases not matched to a gene: 5. This CDR3 has 13 amino acids. DNA of the CDR3: TGTGCCAGCAGTCCCTCCAGGGGGAACGTCCTGACTTTC. This gives the protein CASSPSRGNVLTF.

In this sample, this clonotype turned up a few times. The chain recombines TRBV5-1 with TRBJ2-5; 11 bases match TRBD1. Germline-derived CDR1 and CDR2 are SGHRS and YFSETQ. V trimming: 5 bases; J trimming: 2 bases; junction bases outside the gene matches: 5. The CDR3 extends over 15 amino acids. The CDR3 here is CASSFRDRGQETQYF. CDR3 nucleotide sequence: TGCGCCAGCAGTTTTAGGGACAGGGGGCAAGAGACCCAGTACTTC.

This clonotype turned up a few times. The rearrangement joins TRBV11-1 to TRBJ2-1; 8 nucleotides match TRBD2. The CDR3 loop spans 12 amino acids. The V gene's germline CDR1 is SGHAT and CDR2 FQDESV (reference sequence). The CDR3 DNA reads as TGTACCACCGGGACTAGTTGGGGGCCTCAGTTCTTC. It is translated as CTTGTSWGPQFF.

The V gene is TRBV5-1, the J gene TRBJ2-7; D gene ambiguous. CDR3 size: 15 residues. Germline CDR1 reads SGHRS; CDR2 reads YFSETQ. V was shortened by 4 bases and J by 5 bases, with 19 bases between the two germline ends. The CDR3 sequence: CASSPSFGTINEQYF. As DNA, the CDR3 is TGCGCCAGCAGCCCCTCGTTTGGAACGATTAACGAGCAGTACTTC.

This clonotype has just a few counts. The chain employs TRBV7-9 and TRBJ2-2; perhaps D is TRBD1 or TRBD2 (5 bases each). The V end lost 5 bases, the J end lost 10 bases, and 20 bases lay between the germline ends. CDR3 size: 15 residues. Germline V gene data show CDR1 as SEHNR and CDR2 as FQNEAQ (reference sequence). In DNA form, the CDR3 reads TGTGCCAGCAGCCCCGGGACCCTCCGTACGTTGGAGCTGTTTTTT. Amino acid sequence: CASSPGTLRTLELFF. Using reference TRBV7-9 and TRBJ2-2 for the parts outside the CDR3, the full variable domain is DTGVSQNPRHKITKRGQNVTFRCDPISEHNRLYWYRQTLGQGPEFLTYFQNEAQLEKSRLLSDRFSAERPKGSFSTLEIQRTEQGDSAMYLCASSPGTLRTLELFFGEGSRLTVL.

This clonotype occurred a few times. This chain uses TRBV14 with TRBJ2-7; perhaps D is TRBD1 or TRBD2 (5 bases each). Per the germline V gene, CDR1 is SGHDN and CDR2 is FVKESK. V was clipped by 11 bases and J by 4 bases, with 24 bases between them. This CDR3 has 15 residues. This CDR3 reads CAGTRGDIPTYEQYV. The CDR3 nucleotides are TGTGCCGGGACCAGAGGCGACATCCCTACATACGAGCAGTACGTC.

Only a few counts were recorded for this clonotype. V is TRBV9 and J is TRBJ2-5, with a tentative D call TRBD2 (6 bases). Trimming took 3 bases from V and 5 from J, leaving 17 bases between them. The CDR3 has 15 amino acids. The germline V gene encodes CDR1 SGDLS and CDR2 YYNGEE. The CDR3 nucleotides read TGTGCCAGCAGCGCCGAGGAGGGACCTCAGGAGACCCAGTACTTC. Protein product: CASSAEEGPQETQYF.

V gene TRBV3-1 combines with J gene TRBJ1-1; D is possibly TRBD1 (6 bases). Germline loops: CDR1 LGHDT, CDR2 YNNKEL (reference sequence). V lost 8 bases to trimming and J lost 4 bases, with 11 bases between them. The length of the CDR3 is 12 residues. The CDR3 sequence: CASLGAGTEAFF. The CDR3 DNA sequence: TGTGCCAGCTTGGGGGCAGGCACTGAAGCTTTCTTT.

The chain joins TRBV7-6 to TRBJ2-3; a possible D gene is TRBD2 (5 bases). The germline CDR1 and CDR2 sequences are SGHVS and FNYEAQ. V was cut by 5 bases and J by 0 bases, with 15 bases left in between. There are 16 residues in the CDR3. The CDR3 is CASSTLLVPSTDTQYF. The CDR3 DNA follows: TGTGCCAGCAGCACCCTACTAGTCCCCAGCACAGATACGCAGTATTTT.

V is TRBV7-6 and J is TRBJ1-6; D call uncertain. CDR1 SGHVS and CDR2 FNYEAQ come from the germline V gene. CDR3 length equals 15 residues. Trimming left V 1 base short and J 5 bases short, with 9 bases between. The CDR3 region has the DNA TGTGCCAGCAGCTTAGAAGTCACGAATAATTCACCCCTCCACTTT. It translates to CASSLEVTNNSPLHF.

J is TRBJ1-1 and V is TRBV7-2; 11 positions agree with TRBD1. CDR3 length: 15 amino acids. CDR1 is SGHTA and CDR2 is FQGNSA in the germline V gene. V was clipped by 4 bases and J by 8 bases; unmatched bases: 9. Here the CDR3 reads CASSWAGTGGGEAFF. Here the CDR3 DNA reads TGTGCCAGCAGCTGGGCCGGGACAGGGGGTGGAGAAGCTTTCTTT.

V is TRBV19 and J is TRBJ2-3; 8 bases agree with TRBD2. The germline CDR1 and CDR2 sequences are LNHDA and SQIVND (reference sequence). V trimming: 3 bases; J trimming: 8 bases; junction bases outside the gene matches: 10. The CDR3 contains 15 residues. The CDR3 DNA sequence: TGTGCCAGTAGTATGGTCGGCGGGGGGTCCCCTACGCAGTATTTT. Encoded protein: CASSMVGGGSPTQYF.

The V and J genes are TRBV4-3 and TRBJ1-2; no clear D. Trimming cost V 4 bases and J 6 bases, with 18 bases left between them. This CDR3 spans 15 amino acids. Germline V CDR1 and CDR2: LGHNA, YSLEER. CDR3 sequence (DNA): TGCGCCAGCAGCCCGGTCGGAACCCCAAGCCATGGCTACACCTTC. Translating it yields CASSPVGTPSHGYTF.

This clonotype was picked up a small number of times. The chain couples TRBV4-3 to TRBJ1-1, with 8 bases fitting TRBD1. The CDR3 totals 15 residues. V shed 4 bases, J shed 0 bases, and the junction held 4 bases outside the gene matches. Germline V gene data show CDR1 as LGHNA and CDR2 as YSLEER. CDR3 sequence: CASSPTGVMNTEAFF. Written as DNA, the CDR3 is TGCGCCAGCAGCCCGACAGGGGTAATGAACACTGAAGCTTTCTTT.

V usage is TRBV12-3 or TRBV12-4 and J usage is TRBJ2-3, with 8 positions matching TRBD2. After removal of 6 bases from V and 2 bases from J, the junction contained 13 bases not matched to a gene. CDR3 length equals 17 residues. CDR3: CASSSAYGGVDTDTQYF. CDR3 coding DNA: TGTGCCAGCAGCTCCGCCTACGGGGGGGTGGACACAGATACGCAGTATTTT.

In this sample, this clonotype turned up a few times. The chain recombines TRBV10-3 with TRBJ2-1, with TRBD1 as a possible D gene (6 bases). The CDR3 contains 16 residues. V shed 0 bases and J shed 6 bases, with 15 bases lying between them. CDR1 and CDR2 (germline): ENHRY, SYGVKD. The CDR3 is CAISESTAGAVNEQFF. The CDR3 region has the DNA TGTGCCATCAGTGAGTCGACGGCAGGGGCGGTCAATGAGCAGTTCTTC.

This clonotype was found many times. The CDR3 spells CASSLPAGELFF. CDR3 nucleotide sequence: TGTGCCAGCAGCTTACCGGCCGGGGAGCTGTTTTTT. This chain uses TRBV7-3 with TRBJ2-2, with D hard to call. The CDR3 runs to 12 residues. V gave up 2 bases and J gave up 6 bases, with 4 bases separating them. Germline lookup yields CDR1 SGHTA and CDR2 FQGTGA.

The table lists this clonotype with many counts. This chain joins TRBV4-2 and TRBJ2-1; no definite D call. V dropped 4 bases and J dropped 2 bases, with 18 bases sitting between them. The CDR3 length is 17 residues. CDR1 and CDR2 from the germline V gene are LGHNA and YNFKEQ. CDR3 protein: CASSPETIRRPYNEQFF. The DNA for the CDR3 is TGTGCCAGCAGCCCAGAGACGATCCGGCGCCCCTACAATGAGCAGTTCTTC.

This clonotype occurred a few times. The rearrangement links TRBV6-2 or TRBV6-3 to TRBJ1-1, with TRBD1 as a possible D gene (6 bases). Germline lookup yields CDR1 MNHEY and CDR2 SVGEGT. The CDR3 length is 15 residues. V was shortened by 2 bases and J by 3 bases, with 13 bases between the two germline ends. The CDR3 loop is CASSYRGQRHTEAFF. The CDR3, as DNA: TGTGCCAGCAGTTACCGCGGACAGCGCCACACTGAAGCTTTCTTT.